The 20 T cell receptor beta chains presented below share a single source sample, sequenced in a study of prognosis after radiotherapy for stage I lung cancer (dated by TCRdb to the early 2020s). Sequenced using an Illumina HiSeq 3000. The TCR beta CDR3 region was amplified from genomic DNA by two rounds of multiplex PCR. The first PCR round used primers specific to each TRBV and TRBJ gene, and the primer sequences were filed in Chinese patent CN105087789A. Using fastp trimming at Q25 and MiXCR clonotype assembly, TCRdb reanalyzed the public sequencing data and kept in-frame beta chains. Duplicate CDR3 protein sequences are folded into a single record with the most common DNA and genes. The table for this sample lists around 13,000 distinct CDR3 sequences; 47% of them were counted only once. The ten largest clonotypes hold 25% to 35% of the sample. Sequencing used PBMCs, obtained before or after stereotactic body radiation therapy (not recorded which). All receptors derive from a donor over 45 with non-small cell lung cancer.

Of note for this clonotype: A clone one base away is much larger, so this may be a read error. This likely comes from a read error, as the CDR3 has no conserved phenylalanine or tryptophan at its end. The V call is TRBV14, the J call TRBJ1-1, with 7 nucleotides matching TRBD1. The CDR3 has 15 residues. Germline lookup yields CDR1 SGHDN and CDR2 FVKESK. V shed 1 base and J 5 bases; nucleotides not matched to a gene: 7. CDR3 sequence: CASSQVGGAVTEAFI. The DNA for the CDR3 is TGTGCCAGCAGCCAAGTAGGGGGCGCGGTGACTGAAGCTTTCATT.

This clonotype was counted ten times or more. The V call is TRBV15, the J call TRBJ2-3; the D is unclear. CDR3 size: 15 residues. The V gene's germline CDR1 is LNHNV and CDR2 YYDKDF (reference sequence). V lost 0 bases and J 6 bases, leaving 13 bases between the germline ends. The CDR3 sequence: CATSREVFLLDTQYF. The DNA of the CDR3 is TGTGCCACCAGCAGAGAGGTTTTCCTCTTGGATACGCAGTATTTT.

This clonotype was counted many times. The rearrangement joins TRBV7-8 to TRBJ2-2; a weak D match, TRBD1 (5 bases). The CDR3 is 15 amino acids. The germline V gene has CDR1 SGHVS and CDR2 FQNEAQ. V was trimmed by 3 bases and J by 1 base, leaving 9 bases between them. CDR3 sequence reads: CASSLGQGNTGELFF. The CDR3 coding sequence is TGTGCCAGCAGCTTGGGGCAGGGGAACACCGGGGAGCTGTTTTTT.

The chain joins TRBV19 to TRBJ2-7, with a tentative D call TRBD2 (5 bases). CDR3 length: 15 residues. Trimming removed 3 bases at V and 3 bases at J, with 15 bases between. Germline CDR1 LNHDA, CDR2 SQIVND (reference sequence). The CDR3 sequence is CASSILSGGCYEQYF. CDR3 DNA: TGTGCCAGTAGTATTCTCAGCGGAGGTTGCTACGAGCAGTACTTC.

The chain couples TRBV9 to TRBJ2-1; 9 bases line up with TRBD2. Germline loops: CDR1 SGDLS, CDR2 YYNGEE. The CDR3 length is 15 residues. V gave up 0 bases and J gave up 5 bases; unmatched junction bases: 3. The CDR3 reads CASSVGLAANNEQFF. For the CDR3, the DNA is TGTGCCAGCAGCGTAGGACTAGCGGCTAACAATGAGCAGTTCTTC.

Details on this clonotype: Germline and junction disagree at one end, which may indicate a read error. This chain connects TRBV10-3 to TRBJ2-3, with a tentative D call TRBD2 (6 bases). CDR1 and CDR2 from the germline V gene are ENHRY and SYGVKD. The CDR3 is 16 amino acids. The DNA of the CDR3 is TGTGCTATCAGTGAAGGGACCGGGGGTACCACAGATACGCAGTATTTT. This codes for CAISEGTGGTTDTQYF.

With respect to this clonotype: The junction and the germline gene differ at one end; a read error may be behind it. The CDR3 reads CDSLDKNSYEQYF. CDR3 sequence (DNA): TGTGACAGTTTAGACAAGAACTCATACGAGCAGTACTTC. This chain links TRBV19 with TRBJ2-7, with no clear D. The CDR3 runs 13 residues. From germline, CDR1 is LNHDA and CDR2 SQIVND (reference sequence).

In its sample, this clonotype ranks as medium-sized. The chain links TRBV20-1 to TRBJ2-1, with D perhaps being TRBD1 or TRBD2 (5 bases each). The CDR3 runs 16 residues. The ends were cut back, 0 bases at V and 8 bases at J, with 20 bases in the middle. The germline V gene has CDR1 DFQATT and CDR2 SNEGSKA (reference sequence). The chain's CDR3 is CSARDGAGPRWDEQFF. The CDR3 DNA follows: TGCAGTGCTAGAGATGGGGCGGGCCCCAGGTGGGATGAGCAGTTCTTC.

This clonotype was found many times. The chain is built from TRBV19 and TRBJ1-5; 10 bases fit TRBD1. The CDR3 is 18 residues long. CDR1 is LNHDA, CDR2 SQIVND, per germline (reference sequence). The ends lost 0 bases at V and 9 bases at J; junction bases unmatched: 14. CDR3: CASSIDLGDRGTPRPQHF. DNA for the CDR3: TGTGCCAGTAGTATAGATCTTGGGGACAGGGGCACACCGCGGCCCCAGCATTTT.

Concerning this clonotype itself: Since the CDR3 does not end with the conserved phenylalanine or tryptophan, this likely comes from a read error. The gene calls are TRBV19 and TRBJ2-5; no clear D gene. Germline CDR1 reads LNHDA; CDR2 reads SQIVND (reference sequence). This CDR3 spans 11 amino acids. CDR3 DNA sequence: TGTACCAGTAGTATCCAAGAGACCCAGTACTTA. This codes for CTSSIQETQYL.

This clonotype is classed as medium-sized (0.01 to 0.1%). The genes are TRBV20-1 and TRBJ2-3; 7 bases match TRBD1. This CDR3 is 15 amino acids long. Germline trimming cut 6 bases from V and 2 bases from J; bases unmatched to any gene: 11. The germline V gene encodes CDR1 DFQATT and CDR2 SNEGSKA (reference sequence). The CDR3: CSAATPGTDTDTQYF. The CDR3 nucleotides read TGCAGTGCCGCAACCCCCGGGACAGACACAGATACGCAGTATTTT.

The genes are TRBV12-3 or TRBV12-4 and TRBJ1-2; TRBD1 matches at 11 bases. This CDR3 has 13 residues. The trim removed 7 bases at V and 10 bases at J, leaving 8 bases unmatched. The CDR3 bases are TGTGCCAGCAACCTGGGACAGGGGGGTGTCTACACCTTC. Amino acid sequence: CASNLGQGGVYTF.

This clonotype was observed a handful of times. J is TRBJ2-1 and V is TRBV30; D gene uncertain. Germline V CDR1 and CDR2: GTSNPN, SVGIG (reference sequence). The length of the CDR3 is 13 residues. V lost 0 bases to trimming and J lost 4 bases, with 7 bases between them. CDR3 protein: CAWSVRDYNEQFF. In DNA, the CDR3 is TGTGCCTGGAGTGTACGAGATTACAATGAGCAGTTCTTC.

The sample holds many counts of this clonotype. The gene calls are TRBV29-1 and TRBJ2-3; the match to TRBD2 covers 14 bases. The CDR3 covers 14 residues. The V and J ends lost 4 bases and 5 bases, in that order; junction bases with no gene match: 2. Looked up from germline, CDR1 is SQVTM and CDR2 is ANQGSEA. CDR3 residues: CSVGGLAGGDTQYF. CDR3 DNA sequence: TGCAGCGTTGGAGGACTAGCGGGAGGAGATACGCAGTATTTT.

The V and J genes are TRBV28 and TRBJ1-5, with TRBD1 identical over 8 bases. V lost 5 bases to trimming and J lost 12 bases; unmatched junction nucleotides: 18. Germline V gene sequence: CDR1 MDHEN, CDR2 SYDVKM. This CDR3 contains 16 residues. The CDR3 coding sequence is TGTGCCAGCAGTCCACAAGAGACAGGGGCCGCAATCAGCCAGCATTTT. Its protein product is CASSPQETGAAISQHF.

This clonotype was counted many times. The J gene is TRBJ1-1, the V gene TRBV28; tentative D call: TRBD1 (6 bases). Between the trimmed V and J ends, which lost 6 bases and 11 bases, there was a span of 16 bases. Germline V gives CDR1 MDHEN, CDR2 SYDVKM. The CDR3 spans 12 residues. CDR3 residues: CASSPNRAMAFF. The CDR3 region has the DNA TGTGCCAGCAGCCCCAACAGGGCAATGGCTTTCTTT. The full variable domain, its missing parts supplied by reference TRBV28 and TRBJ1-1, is DVKVTQSSRYLVKRTGEKVFLECVQDMDHENMFWYRQDPGLGLRLIYFSYDVKMKEKGDIPEGYSVSREKKERFSLILESASTNQTSMYLCASSPNRAMAFFGQGTRLTVV.

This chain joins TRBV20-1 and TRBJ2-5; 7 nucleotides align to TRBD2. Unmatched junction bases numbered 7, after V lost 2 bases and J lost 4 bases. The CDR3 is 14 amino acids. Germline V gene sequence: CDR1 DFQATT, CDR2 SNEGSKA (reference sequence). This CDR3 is CSARTNLAGETQYF. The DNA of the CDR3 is TGCAGTGCTAGAACAAATTTAGCGGGAGAGACCCAGTACTTC.

In DNA, the CDR3 is TGTGGCAGTGGACTAGCGGAACAAGAGACCCAGTACTTC. Translation: CGSGLAEQETQYF. The chain uses TRBV2 and TRBJ2-5, with 10 bases that match TRBD2. The CDR3 extends over 13 amino acids. Germline V gene sequence: CDR1 SNHLY, CDR2 FYNNEI.

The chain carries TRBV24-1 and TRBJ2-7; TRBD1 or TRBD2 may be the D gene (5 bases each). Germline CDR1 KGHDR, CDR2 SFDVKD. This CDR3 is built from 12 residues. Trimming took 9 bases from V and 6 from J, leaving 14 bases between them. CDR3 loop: CATRDHQFEQYF. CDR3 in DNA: TGTGCCACCCGGGACCACCAATTCGAGCAGTACTTC.

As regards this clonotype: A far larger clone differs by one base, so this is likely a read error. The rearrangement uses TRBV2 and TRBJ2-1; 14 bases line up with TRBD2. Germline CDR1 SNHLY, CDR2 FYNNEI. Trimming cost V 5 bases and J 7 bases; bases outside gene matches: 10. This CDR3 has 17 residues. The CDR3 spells CASSYPGTSGSRNEQFF. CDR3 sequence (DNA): TGTGCCAGCAGTTACCCTGGGACTAGCGGGAGTAGGAATGAGCAGTTCTTC.